Presented here are 31 T cell receptor beta chains from one specimen sequenced in a study of cytomegalovirus exposure and HLA in healthy donors. Use of 60 Vbeta and 13 Jbeta primers characterized the PCR. Assay used: immunoSEQ multiplex PCR; TCRdb lists only in-frame clones, some missing. The repertoire holds about 140,000 clones, with 80% as singletons. The sequenced material came from PBMCs. These TCRs come from a male donor in good health and CMV-seronegative.

This clone was detected a few times. The chain employs TRBV11-1 and TRBJ1-3; 8 bases fit TRBD1. The CDR3 loop spans 15 amino acids. The V segment lost 2 bases and the J segment 4 bases; nucleotides outside the gene matches: 4. Per germline, CDR1 SGHAT and CDR2 FQDESV (reference sequence). CDR3 region: CASSLIGQGGNTIYF. The CDR3 coding sequence is TGTGCCAGCAGCTTAATCGGACAGGGAGGAAACACCATATATTTT.

This clone was detected only a few times. The chain uses TRBV10-3 and TRBJ2-3; D may be TRBD1 (6 bases). Trimming shortened V by 6 bases and J by 5 bases, and 15 bases separated the two germline ends. Germline loops: CDR1 ENHRY, CDR2 SYGVKD. The CDR3 spans 14 residues. The CDR3 nucleotides read TGTGCCATCAGAGCGCCAGGGGTGGGAGATACGCAGTATTTT. Translation gives CAIRAPGVGDTQYF.

The chain links TRBV29-1 to TRBJ2-7, with D unresolved. Trimming removed 3 bases from V and 4 bases from J, with 16 bases in between. This CDR3 is built from 14 residues. Germline V gene sequence: CDR1 SQVTM, CDR2 ANQGSEA. CDR3 DNA: TGCAGCGTTGATGAGGCCACATTTCCTTACGAGCAGTACTTC. It is translated as CSVDEATFPYEQYF.

The chain links TRBV18 to TRBJ1-1, with no clear D. This CDR3 spans 13 amino acids. Trimming cost V 7 bases and J 6 bases, with 15 bases left between them. CDR1 KGHSH and CDR2 LQKENI come from the germline V gene. DNA for the CDR3: TGTGCCAGCTTACTTGACTCGACCCCTGAAGCTTTCTTT. This encodes CASLLDSTPEAFF.

The chain uses TRBV27 and TRBJ2-2; maybe TRBD1 (5 bases). Per the germline V gene, CDR1 is MNHEY and CDR2 is SMNVEV (reference sequence). The CDR3 totals 15 residues. The germline V and J ends were trimmed by 6 bases and 4 bases, with 15 bases remaining between them. The CDR3 nucleotides are TGTGCCAGCAGCCCTACGGACACGGGCACCGGGGAGCTGTTTTTT. It translates to CASSPTDTGTGELFF.

The genes are TRBV9 and TRBJ2-2; TRBD2 aligns across 8 bases. The ends lost 1 base at V and 4 bases at J; junction bases unmatched: 15. The V gene's germline CDR1 is SGDLS and CDR2 YYNGEE. CDR3 length: 19 residues. CDR3 sequence reads: CASSVQAMSGLDRTGELFF. CDR3 DNA: TGTGCCAGCAGCGTACAGGCGATGTCGGGACTAGACCGCACCGGGGAGCTGTTTTTT.

The V call is TRBV4-1, the J call TRBJ1-1, with TRBD1 matching over 9 bases. Germline lookup yields CDR1 MGHRA and CDR2 YSYEKL. V shed 4 bases, J shed 1 base, and the junction held 10 bases outside the gene matches. The CDR3 has 17 residues. For the CDR3, the DNA is TGCGCCAGCAGCCGAGATCCGGGACAGGGAAGGAACACTGAAGCTTTCTTT. It encodes CASSRDPGQGRNTEAFF.

This clone was seen a few times. The chain employs TRBV6-6 and TRBJ1-2; unclear D gene. This CDR3 has 15 residues. The germline V gene encodes CDR1 MNHNY and CDR2 SVGAGI (reference sequence). V dropped 2 bases and J dropped 0 bases, with 10 bases sitting between them. The CDR3 here is CASSYERRTNYGYTF. As DNA, the CDR3 is TGTGCCAGCAGTTACGAGCGGAGGACTAACTATGGCTACACCTTC.

This rearrangement joins TRBV5-8 to TRBJ2-3, with D possibly being TRBD1 (5 bases). V shed 4 bases and J shed 2 bases, with 11 bases lying between them. The CDR3 is 14 residues long. CDR1 SGHTS and CDR2 YDEGEE come from the germline V gene. The CDR3 region is CASSPGAYTDTQYF. The DNA of the CDR3 is TGTGCCAGCAGCCCTGGGGCCTACACAGATACGCAGTATTTT.

The chain couples TRBV4-1 to TRBJ2-5, with a tentative D call TRBD1 (6 bases). The assigned J gene may be wrong: the sequence end matches TRBJ2-7 better. CDR3 length: 12 residues. Per germline, CDR1 MGHRA and CDR2 YSYEKL. The CDR3 coding sequence is TGCGCCAGCAGCCCAACAGGGTACGAGCAGTACTTC. Its protein product is CASSPTGYEQYF.

The chain carries TRBV5-6 and TRBJ2-3, with 10 bases matching TRBD2. Germline CDR1 and CDR2: SGHDT and YYEEEE. With 3 bases clipped from V and 7 bases from J, the junction kept 8 bases outside the gene matches. The CDR3 consists of 15 residues. The CDR3 here is CASSYTSGDTNTQYF. The CDR3 coding sequence is TGTGCCAGCAGCTACACTAGCGGGGATACTAATACGCAGTATTTT.

V is TRBV2 and J is TRBJ1-2; D might be TRBD1 (6 bases). CDR1 and CDR2 from the germline V gene are SNHLY and FYNNEI. The CDR3 consists of 14 residues. The germline V and J ends were trimmed by 2 bases and 3 bases, with 10 bases remaining between them. CDR3 sequence: CASSENRAYYGYTF. The CDR3 DNA follows: TGTGCCAGCAGTGAAAACAGGGCATACTATGGCTACACCTTC.

Here the CDR3 reads CASSYARAGYGYTF. In DNA form, the CDR3 reads TGTGCCAGCAGTTACGCCAGGGCCGGTTATGGCTACACCTTC. The genes are TRBV28 and TRBJ1-2; D might be TRBD1 (5 bases). The CDR3 loop spans 14 amino acids. V was pared by 4 bases and J by 5 bases, with 14 bases between. Germline assignment: CDR1 MDHEN and CDR2 SYDVKM.

This clone occurred a few times. The V and J genes are TRBV13 and TRBJ1-2; D possibly corresponds to TRBD1 (6 bases). V was trimmed by 5 bases and J by 6 bases, leaving 10 bases between them. This CDR3 has 12 residues. The germline CDR1 and CDR2 sequences are PRHDT and FYEKMQ (reference sequence). The CDR3 nucleotides read TGTGCCAGCAGCCTTTCAGGGGATGGCTACACCTTC. Translating it yields CASSLSGDGYTF.

The CDR3 loop reads CASSSGILTTYEQYF. In nucleotides, the CDR3 is TGTGCCAGCAGCTCCGGGATACTTACAACCTACGAGCAGTACTTC. The gene calls are TRBV6-5 and TRBJ2-7, with D tentatively TRBD2 (5 bases). Germline CDR1 and CDR2: MNHEY and SVGAGI. The CDR3 consists of 15 residues. The V and J ends lost 6 bases and 2 bases respectively, with 17 bases between them.

This chain uses TRBV7-2 with TRBJ1-4, with D maybe TRBD1 (5 bases). The length of the CDR3 is 15 residues. CDR1 is SGHTA, CDR2 FQGNSA, per germline. Deletions cut 5 bases from V and 5 bases from J, with 15 bases between. CDR3 coding DNA: TGTGCCAGCAGCCGCTCTCGGGGGGGGAATGAAAAACTGTTTTTT. It is translated as CASSRSRGGNEKLFF.

This chain links TRBV19 with TRBJ1-2; D is undetermined. Germline V gene lookup returns CDR1 LNHDA and CDR2 SQIVND (reference sequence). This CDR3 comprises 15 residues. Trimming stripped 3 bases from V and 6 bases from J, with 17 bases between. The CDR3 nucleotides are TGTGCCAGTAGTATTGTACCGAATCGCGGGCATGGCTACACCTTC. It is translated as CASSIVPNRGHGYTF.

This clone was recorded many times. This chain uses TRBV2 with TRBJ2-7; D uncertain. V was pared by 0 bases and J by 6 bases, with 9 bases between. Per the germline V gene, CDR1 is SNHLY and CDR2 is FYNNEI. CDR3 length: 13 residues. CDR3 loop: CASSEAWSPEQYF. CDR3 DNA sequence: TGTGCCAGCAGTGAAGCGTGGAGCCCCGAGCAGTACTTC.

This chain joins TRBV7-9 and TRBJ2-7, with 7 nucleotides matching TRBD1. The CDR3 sequence is 15 residues long. J gave up 6 bases and V 8 bases, and 16 bases lay outside the gene matches. CDR1 SEHNR and CDR2 FQNEAQ come from the germline V gene (reference sequence). The CDR3 DNA sequence: TGTGCCAGCGAATCCGCCAGGGGGACCTCTGGCGAGCAGTACTTC. Its protein product is CASESARGTSGEQYF.

The V gene is TRBV2, the J gene TRBJ1-4; possibly TRBD1 for D (5 bases). The CDR3 is 15 amino acids. The V end lost 6 bases, the J end lost 1 base, and 12 bases lay between the germline ends. Germline assignment: CDR1 SNHLY and CDR2 FYNNEI. Written as DNA, the CDR3 is TGTGCCAGCAGCCTCCGCAGGGAAACTAATGAAAAACTGTTTTTT. As protein: CASSLRRETNEKLFF.

CDR3 sequence (DNA): TGTGCCAGCAGTCAAGACAGGGAAGGGGCTAATGAAAAACTGTTTTTT. This codes for CASSQDREGANEKLFF. V gene TRBV27 combines with J gene TRBJ1-4; 7 bases align to TRBD1. This CDR3 contains 16 residues. Unmatched junction bases numbered 9, after V lost 5 bases and J lost 3 bases. The germline CDR1 and CDR2 sequences are MNHEY and SMNVEV (reference sequence).

V and J are TRBV6-5 and TRBJ2-2; possible D gene TRBD1, 6 bases. Between the trimmed V and J ends, which lost 6 bases and 4 bases, there was a span of 12 bases. The CDR3 extends over 14 amino acids. The germline CDR1 and CDR2 sequences are MNHEY and SVGAGI. The CDR3 sequence: CASRPGTPTGELFF. The CDR3 DNA reads as TGTGCCAGCAGACCCGGGACACCCACCGGGGAGCTGTTTTTT.

V usage is TRBV5-1 and J usage is TRBJ2-3; possibly TRBD2 for D (5 bases). The CDR3 extends over 14 amino acids. The V end lost 5 bases, the J end lost 2 bases, and 12 bases lay between the germline ends. CDR1 is SGHRS, CDR2 YFSETQ, per germline. CDR3 bases: TGCGCCAGCAGACTTCTAGCCTTCACAGATACGCAGTATTTT. Encoded protein: CASRLLAFTDTQYF.

The chain recombines TRBV9 with TRBJ1-6, with TRBD1 matching over 7 bases. The CDR3 covers 16 residues. Looked up from germline, CDR1 is SGDLS and CDR2 is YYNGEE. V trimming: 1 base; J trimming: 9 bases; junction bases outside the gene matches: 10. The CDR3 sequence is CASSVRRDRAGSPLHF. The CDR3 nucleotides are TGTGCCAGCAGCGTAAGGAGAGACAGGGCGGGTTCACCCCTCCACTTT.

The CDR3 nucleotides are TGTGCCAGCAGCCGGGGCACTGAAGCTTTCTTT. It specifies CASSRGTEAFF. The genes are TRBV11-3 and TRBJ1-1; no firm D call. The ends were cut back, 5 bases at V and 4 bases at J, with 5 bases in the middle. CDR1 and CDR2 from the germline V gene are SGHNT and YENEEA. The CDR3 runs to 11 residues.

The rearrangement links TRBV6-1 to TRBJ2-3; a weak D match, TRBD1 (6 bases). CDR1 and CDR2 (germline): MNHNS, SASEGT. CDR3 length: 12 residues. V was shortened by 8 bases and J by 7 bases, with 13 bases between the two germline ends. CDR3 bases: TGTGCCAGCCGCCGGGACACCAATACGCAGTATTTT. Translating it yields CASRRDTNTQYF.

CDR3 DNA: TGTGCCAGCAGCTTAGGTGTCAGGGAAAATACGCAGTATTTT. Protein: CASSLGVRENTQYF. The chain carries TRBV5-8 and TRBJ2-3; TRBD1 is a possible D gene (5 bases). The V and J ends lost 2 bases and 7 bases respectively, with 14 bases between them. CDR1 and CDR2 from the germline V gene are SGHTS and YDEGEE. The CDR3 has 14 residues.

Regarding this clone: This specimen includes other DNA sequences encoding the same CDR3. V and J are TRBV5-4 and TRBJ1-3, with D unclear. Trimming left V 2 bases short and J 1 base short, with 7 bases between. In germline, CDR1 is SGHNT, CDR2 YYREEE (reference sequence). There are 14 residues in the CDR3. The CDR3 bases are TGTGCCAGCAGCTTTGGAGGGTCTGGAAACACCATATATTTT. Translation: CASSFGGSGNTIYF.

The gene calls are TRBV6-1 and TRBJ2-3; 7 nucleotides align to TRBD2. The J segment lost 6 bases and the V segment lost 4 bases, leaving 16 bases of the junction unmatched. The germline gives CDR1 MNHNS, CDR2 SASEGT. The CDR3 runs 17 residues. CDR3 DNA: TGTGCCAGCAGTGGAAATGAGCGGGGTCACCGGGCGGATACGCAGTATTTT. Translating it yields CASSGNERGHRADTQYF.

The chain employs TRBV5-1 and TRBJ1-1; 7 bases align to TRBD1. Trimming took 0 bases from V and 4 from J; bases not matched to a gene: 9. This CDR3 is built from 16 residues. Germline assignment: CDR1 SGHRS and CDR2 YFSETQ. This CDR3 is CASSLEPGGTGTEAFF. The CDR3 nucleotides read TGCGCCAGCAGCTTGGAGCCAGGGGGTACGGGCACTGAAGCTTTCTTT.

The chain carries TRBV4-1 and TRBJ1-2; 7 bases agree with TRBD1. The J segment lost 4 bases and the V segment lost 1 base, leaving 9 bases of the junction unmatched. Germline CDR1 reads MGHRA; CDR2 reads YSYEKL. CDR3 length: 16 residues. CDR3 residues: CASSQVPGGTAYGYTF. The DNA for the CDR3 is TGCGCCAGCAGCCAAGTCCCTGGAGGGACAGCCTATGGCTACACCTTC.